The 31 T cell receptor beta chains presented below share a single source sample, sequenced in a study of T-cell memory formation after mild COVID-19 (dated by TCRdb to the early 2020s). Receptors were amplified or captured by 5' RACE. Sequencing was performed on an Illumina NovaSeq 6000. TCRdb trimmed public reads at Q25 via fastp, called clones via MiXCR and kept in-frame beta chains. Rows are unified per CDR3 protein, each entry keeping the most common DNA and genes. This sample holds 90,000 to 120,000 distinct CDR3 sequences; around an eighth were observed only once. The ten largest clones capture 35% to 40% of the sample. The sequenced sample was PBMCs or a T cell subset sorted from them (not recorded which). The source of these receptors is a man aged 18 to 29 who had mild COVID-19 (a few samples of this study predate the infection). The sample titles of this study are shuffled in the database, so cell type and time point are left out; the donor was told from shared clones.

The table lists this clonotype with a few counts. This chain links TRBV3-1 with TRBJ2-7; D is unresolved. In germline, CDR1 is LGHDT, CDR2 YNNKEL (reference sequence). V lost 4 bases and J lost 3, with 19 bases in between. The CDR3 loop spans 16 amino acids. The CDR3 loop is CASSPPLNRYLYEQYF. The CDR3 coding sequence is TGTGCCAGCAGCCCACCTCTTAACAGATACCTCTACGAGCAGTACTTC.

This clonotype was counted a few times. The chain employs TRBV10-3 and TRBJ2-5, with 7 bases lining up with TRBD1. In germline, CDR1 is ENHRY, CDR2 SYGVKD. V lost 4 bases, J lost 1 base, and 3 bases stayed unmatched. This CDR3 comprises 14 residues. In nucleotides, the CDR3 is TGTGCCATCAGTGTCAGGGACAGCCAAGAGACCCAGTACTTC. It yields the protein CAISVRDSQETQYF.

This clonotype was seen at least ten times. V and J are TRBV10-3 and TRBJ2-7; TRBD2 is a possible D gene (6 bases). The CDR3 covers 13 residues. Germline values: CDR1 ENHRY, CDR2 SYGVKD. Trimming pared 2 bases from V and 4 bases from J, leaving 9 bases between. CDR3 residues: CAISEGGLYEQYF. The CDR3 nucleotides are TGTGCCATCAGTGAGGGAGGGTTATACGAGCAGTACTTC.

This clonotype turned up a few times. Here the CDR3 reads CASSIRGGGGYNEQFF. CDR3 in DNA: TGTGCCAGCAGCATTCGGGGGGGCGGTGGCTACAATGAGCAGTTCTTC. The V gene is TRBV7-9, the J gene TRBJ2-1; 8 bases match TRBD2. There are 16 residues in the CDR3. Germline CDR1 and CDR2: SEHNR and FQNEAQ (reference sequence). V shed 5 bases and J 3 bases; nucleotides not matched to a gene: 9.

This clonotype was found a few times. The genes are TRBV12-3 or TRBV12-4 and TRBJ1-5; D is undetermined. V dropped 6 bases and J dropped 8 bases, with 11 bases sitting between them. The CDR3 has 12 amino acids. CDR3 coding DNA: TGTGCCAGCAGCCAGCCCGGGAAGCCCCAGCATTTT. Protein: CASSQPGKPQHF.

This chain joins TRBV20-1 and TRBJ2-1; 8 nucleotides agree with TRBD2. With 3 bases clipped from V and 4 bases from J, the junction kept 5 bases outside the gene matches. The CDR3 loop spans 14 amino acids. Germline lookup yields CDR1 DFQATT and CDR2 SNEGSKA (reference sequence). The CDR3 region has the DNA TGCAGTGCTAGGGCCAGCGGGGGATACAATGAGCAGTTCTTC. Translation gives CSARASGGYNEQFF.

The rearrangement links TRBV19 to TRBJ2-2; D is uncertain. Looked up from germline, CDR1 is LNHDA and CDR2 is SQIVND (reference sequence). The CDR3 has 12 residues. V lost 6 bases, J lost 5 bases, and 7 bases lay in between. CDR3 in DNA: TGTGCCAGTAGCAAACTGACCGGGGAGCTGTTTTTT. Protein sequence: CASSKLTGELFF.

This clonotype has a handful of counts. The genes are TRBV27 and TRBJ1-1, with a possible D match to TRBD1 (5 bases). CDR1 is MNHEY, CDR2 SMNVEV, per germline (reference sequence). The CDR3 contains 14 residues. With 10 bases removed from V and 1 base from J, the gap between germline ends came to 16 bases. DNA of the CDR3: TGTGCCACCCGCAGACAGTTAAAGAACACTGAAGCTTTCTTT. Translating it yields CATRRQLKNTEAFF.

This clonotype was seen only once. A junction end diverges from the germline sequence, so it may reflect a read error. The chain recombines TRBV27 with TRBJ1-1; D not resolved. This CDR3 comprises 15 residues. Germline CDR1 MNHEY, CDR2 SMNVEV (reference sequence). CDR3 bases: TGTGCCAGCAGTTTATCGGCAGGATTGAACACTGAGGCTTTCTTT. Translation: CASSLSAGLNTEAFF.

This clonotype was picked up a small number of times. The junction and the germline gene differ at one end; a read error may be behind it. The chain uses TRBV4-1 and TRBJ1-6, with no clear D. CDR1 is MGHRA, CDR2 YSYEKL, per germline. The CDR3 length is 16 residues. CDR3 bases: TGCCCCAGCAGCCAAGAACCCGGAGCCTATAATTCACCCCTCCACTTT. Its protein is CPSSQEPGAYNSPLHF.

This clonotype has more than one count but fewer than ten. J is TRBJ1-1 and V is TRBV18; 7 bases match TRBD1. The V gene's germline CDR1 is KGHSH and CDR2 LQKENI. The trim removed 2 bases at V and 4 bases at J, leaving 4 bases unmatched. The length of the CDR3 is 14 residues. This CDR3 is CASSPETGSTEAFF. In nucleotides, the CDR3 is TGTGCCAGCTCACCAGAGACAGGGTCCACTGAAGCTTTCTTT.

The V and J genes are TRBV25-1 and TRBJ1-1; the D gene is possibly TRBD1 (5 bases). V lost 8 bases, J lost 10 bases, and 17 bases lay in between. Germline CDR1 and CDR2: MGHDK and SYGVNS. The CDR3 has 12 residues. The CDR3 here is CASAIGGVRAFF. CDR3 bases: TGTGCCAGCGCCATCGGAGGGGTTCGAGCTTTCTTT.

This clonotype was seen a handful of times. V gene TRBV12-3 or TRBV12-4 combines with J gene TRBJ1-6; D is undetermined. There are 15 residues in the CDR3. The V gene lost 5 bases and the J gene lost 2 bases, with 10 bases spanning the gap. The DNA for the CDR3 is TGTGCCAGCAGTGAACATGGCCCCTATAATTCACCCCTCCACTTT. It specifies CASSEHGPYNSPLHF.

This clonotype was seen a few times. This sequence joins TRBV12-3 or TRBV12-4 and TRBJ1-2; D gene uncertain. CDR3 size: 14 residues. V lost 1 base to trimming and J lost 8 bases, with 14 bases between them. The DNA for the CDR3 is TGTGCCAGCAGTTTAGGGGTCGGACCGGGGGGCTACACCTTC. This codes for CASSLGVGPGGYTF.

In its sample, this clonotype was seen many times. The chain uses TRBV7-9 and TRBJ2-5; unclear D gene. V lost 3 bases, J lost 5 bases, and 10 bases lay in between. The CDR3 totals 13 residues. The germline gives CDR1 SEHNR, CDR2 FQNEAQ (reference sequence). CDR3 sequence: CASSFASPETQYF. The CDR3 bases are TGTGCCAGCAGCTTCGCTTCTCCGGAGACCCAGTACTTC.

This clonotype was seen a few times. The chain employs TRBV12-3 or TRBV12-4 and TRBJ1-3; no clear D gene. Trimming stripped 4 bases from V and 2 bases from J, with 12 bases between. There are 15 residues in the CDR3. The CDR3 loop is CASSSPTPAGNTIYF. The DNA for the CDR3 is TGTGCCAGCAGTTCCCCGACCCCAGCTGGAAACACCATATATTTT.

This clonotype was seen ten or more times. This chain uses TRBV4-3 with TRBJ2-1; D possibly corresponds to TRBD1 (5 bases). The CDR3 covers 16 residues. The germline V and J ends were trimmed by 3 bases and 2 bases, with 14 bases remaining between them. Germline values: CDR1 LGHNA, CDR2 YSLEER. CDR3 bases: TGCGCCAGCAGCCAGACCCCGCAGGGTACCTACAATGAGCAGTTCTTC. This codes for CASSQTPQGTYNEQFF.

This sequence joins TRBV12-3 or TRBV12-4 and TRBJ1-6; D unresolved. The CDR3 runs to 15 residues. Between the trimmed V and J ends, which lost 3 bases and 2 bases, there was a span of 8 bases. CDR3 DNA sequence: TGTGCCAGCAGTTTTTCAGACACCTATAATTCACCCCTCCACTTT. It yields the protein CASSFSDTYNSPLHF.

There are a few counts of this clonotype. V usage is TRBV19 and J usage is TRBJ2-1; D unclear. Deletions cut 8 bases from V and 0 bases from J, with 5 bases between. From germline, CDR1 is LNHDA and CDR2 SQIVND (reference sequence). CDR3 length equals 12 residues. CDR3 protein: CASRSSYNEQFF. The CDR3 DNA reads TGTGCCAGTCGAAGCTCCTACAATGAGCAGTTCTTC.

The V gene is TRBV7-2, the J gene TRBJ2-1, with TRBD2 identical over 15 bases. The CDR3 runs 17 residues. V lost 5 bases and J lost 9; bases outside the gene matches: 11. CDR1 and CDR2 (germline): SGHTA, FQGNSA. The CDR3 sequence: CASSVGLAGGPVGEQFF. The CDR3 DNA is TGTGCCAGCAGCGTCGGACTAGCGGGGGGGCCGGTGGGTGAGCAGTTCTTC.

The CDR3 coding sequence is TGCGCCAGCAGCCAACCCATGGCAGGAAGGCCTCAAGAGACCCAGTACTTC. Encoded protein: CASSQPMAGRPQETQYF. The chain combines TRBV4-1 with TRBJ2-5; D uncertain. The CDR3 has 17 residues. Germline CDR1 reads MGHRA; CDR2 reads YSYEKL. The germline V and J ends were trimmed by 2 bases and 2 bases, with 18 bases remaining between them.

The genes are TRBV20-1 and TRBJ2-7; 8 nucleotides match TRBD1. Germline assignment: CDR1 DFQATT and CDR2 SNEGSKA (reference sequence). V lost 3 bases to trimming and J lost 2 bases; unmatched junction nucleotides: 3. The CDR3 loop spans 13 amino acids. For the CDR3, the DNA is TGCAGTGCTAGGGACAGGGCTACCTACGAGCAGTACGTC. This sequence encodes CSARDRATYEQYV.

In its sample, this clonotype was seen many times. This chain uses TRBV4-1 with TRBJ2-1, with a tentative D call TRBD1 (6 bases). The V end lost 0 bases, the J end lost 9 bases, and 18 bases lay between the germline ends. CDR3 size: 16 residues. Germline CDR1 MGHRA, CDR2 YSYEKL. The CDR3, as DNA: TGCGCCAGCAGCCAAGAACCGGGGACAATCGAGGGTGAGCAGTTCTTC. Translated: CASSQEPGTIEGEQFF.

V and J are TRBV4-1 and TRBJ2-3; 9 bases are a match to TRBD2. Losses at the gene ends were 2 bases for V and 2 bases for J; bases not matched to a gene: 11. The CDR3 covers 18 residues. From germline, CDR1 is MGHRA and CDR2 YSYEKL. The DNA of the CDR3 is TGCGCCAGCAGCCAACTCTTCGGGAGCGGGGGGACCACAGATACGCAGTATTTT. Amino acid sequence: CASSQLFGSGGTTDTQYF.

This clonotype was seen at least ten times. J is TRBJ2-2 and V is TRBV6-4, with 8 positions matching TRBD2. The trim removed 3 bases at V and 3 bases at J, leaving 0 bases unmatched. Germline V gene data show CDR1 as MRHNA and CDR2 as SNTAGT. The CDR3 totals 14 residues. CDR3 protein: CASSERGDTGELFF. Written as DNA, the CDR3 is TGTGCCAGCAGTGAGCGGGGGGACACCGGGGAGCTGTTTTTT.

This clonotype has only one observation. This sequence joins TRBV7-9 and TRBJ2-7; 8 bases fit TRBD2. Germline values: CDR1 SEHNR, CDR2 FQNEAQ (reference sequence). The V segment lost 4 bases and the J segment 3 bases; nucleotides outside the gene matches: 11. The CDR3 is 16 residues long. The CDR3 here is CASSSYAGGGDYEQYF. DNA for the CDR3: TGTGCCAGCAGCTCCTACGCGGGGGGCGGTGACTACGAGCAGTACTTC. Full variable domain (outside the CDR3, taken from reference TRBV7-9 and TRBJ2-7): DTGVSQNPRHKITKRGQNVTFRCDPISEHNRLYWYRQTLGQGPEFLTYFQNEAQLEKSRLLSDRFSAERPKGSFSTLEIQRTEQGDSAMYLCASSSYAGGGDYEQYFGPGTRLTVT.

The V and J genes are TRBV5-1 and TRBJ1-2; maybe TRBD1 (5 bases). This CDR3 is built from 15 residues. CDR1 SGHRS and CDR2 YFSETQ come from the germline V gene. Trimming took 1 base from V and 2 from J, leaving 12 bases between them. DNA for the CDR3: TGCGCCAGCAGCTTGAACGCAGGGCGAAACTATGGCTACACCTTC. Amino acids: CASSLNAGRNYGYTF.

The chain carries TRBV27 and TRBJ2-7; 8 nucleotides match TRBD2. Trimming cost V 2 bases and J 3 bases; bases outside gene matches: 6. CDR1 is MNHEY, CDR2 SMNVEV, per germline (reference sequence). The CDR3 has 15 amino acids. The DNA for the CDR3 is TGTGCCAGCAGTTTAAAGGGTACTAGCGGCTACGAGCAGTACGTC. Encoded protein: CASSLKGTSGYEQYV.

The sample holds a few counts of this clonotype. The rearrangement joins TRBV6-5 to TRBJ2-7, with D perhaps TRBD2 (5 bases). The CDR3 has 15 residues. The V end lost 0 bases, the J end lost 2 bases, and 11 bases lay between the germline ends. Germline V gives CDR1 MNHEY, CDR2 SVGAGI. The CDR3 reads CASSYSGRGTYEQYF. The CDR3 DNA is TGTGCCAGCAGTTACTCCGGGCGAGGGACCTACGAGCAGTACTTC.

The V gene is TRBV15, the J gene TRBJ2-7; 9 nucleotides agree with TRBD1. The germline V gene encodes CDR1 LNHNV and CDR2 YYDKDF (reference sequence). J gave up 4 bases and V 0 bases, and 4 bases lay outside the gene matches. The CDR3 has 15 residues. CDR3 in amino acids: CATSRDLGTGYEQYF. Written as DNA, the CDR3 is TGTGCCACCAGCAGAGATTTGGGGACAGGGTACGAGCAGTACTTC.

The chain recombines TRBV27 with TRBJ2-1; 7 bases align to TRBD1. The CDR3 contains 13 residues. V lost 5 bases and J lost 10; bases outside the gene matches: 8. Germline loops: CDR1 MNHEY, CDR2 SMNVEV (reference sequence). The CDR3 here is CASSLLTGNEQFF. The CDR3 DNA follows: TGTGCCAGCAGTCTATTGACAGGGAACGAGCAGTTCTTC.